These T cell receptor beta chains were read from a single sample in a study of T cell responses to AZD1222 COVID-19 vaccine. Generated by immunoSEQ multiplex PCR, the TCRdb table keeps only in-frame clones and is missing some. The sample holds around 110,000 clones; about 86% are singletons and the top ten take approximately 9.6%. This sample comprised peripheral blood, obtained on day 0 of AZD1222 vaccination. Receptor source: an adult in good health. CDR3s include the opening cysteine and the closing phenylalanine or tryptophan. Fields, in order: clone size, D gene, V gene, J gene, CDR3 DNA, CDR3 protein. D genes are given only for firm matches. The size of a clone is reported for some rows only, either as once, few or many, or as a class for expanded clones.

abundance: few
d_gene: -
v_gene: TRBV3-1/TRBV3-2
j_gene: TRBJ1-1
CDR3nt: TGTGCCAGCAGCCAGGCTGGGGGGCGGACTGAAGCTTTCTTT
CDR3aa: CASSQAGGRTEAFF

abundance: -
d_gene: TRBD1
v_gene: TRBV7-2
j_gene: TRBJ2-5
CDR3nt: TGTGCCAGCAGCACGATCTCCGGGACAGCCCAAGAGACCCAGTACTTC
CDR3aa: CASSTISGTAQETQYF

abundance: few
d_gene: -
v_gene: TRBV2
j_gene: TRBJ2-3
CDR3nt: TGTGCCAGCAGTGACCGGCAGGGATGGGGAGATACGCAGTATTTT
CDR3aa: CASSDRQGWGDTQYF

abundance: once
d_gene: -
v_gene: TRBV4-2
j_gene: TRBJ1-6
CDR3nt: TGTGCCAGCAGCCAAGAAAGAGGCCCGGTGGCACCCCTCCACTTT
CDR3aa: CASSQERGPVAPLHF

abundance: few
d_gene: TRBD1
v_gene: TRBV9
j_gene: TRBJ1-6
CDR3nt: TGTGCCAGCAGCCGGGGGCAGCAGGGGGCAGGTTCACCCCTCCACTTT
CDR3aa: CASSRGQQGAGSPLHF

abundance: once
d_gene: -
v_gene: TRBV29-1
j_gene: TRBJ2-5
CDR3nt: TGCAGCGTTGAATACCAAGAGACCCAGTACTTC
CDR3aa: CSVEYQETQYF

abundance: -
d_gene: -
v_gene: TRBV2
j_gene: TRBJ1-5
CDR3nt: TGTGCCAGCAGTGTCTACAGTGGGGGGCAGCCCCAGCATTTT
CDR3aa: CASSVYSGGQPQHF

abundance: -
d_gene: -
v_gene: TRBV7-8
j_gene: TRBJ2-4
CDR3nt: TGTGCCAGCAGCCCCGGGAACATTCAGTACTTC
CDR3aa: CASSPGNIQYF

abundance: once
d_gene: TRBD1
v_gene: TRBV3-1/TRBV3-2
j_gene: TRBJ1-2
CDR3nt: TGTGCCAGCAGCCATCCCGCCCAAAAGGGGGCCTATGGCTACACCTTC
CDR3aa: CASSHPAQKGAYGYTF

abundance: -
d_gene: -
v_gene: TRBV7-3
j_gene: TRBJ2-3
CDR3nt: TGTGCCAGCAGCTTTTCACCGGGACTGCGCACAGATACGCAGTATTTT
CDR3aa: CASSFSPGLRTDTQYF

abundance: -
d_gene: -
v_gene: TRBV7-2
j_gene: TRBJ1-1
CDR3nt: TGTGCCAGCAGCTTAGGTCCTTGGACCGACACTGAAGCTTTCTTT
CDR3aa: CASSLGPWTDTEAFF

abundance: -
d_gene: TRBD1
v_gene: TRBV13
j_gene: TRBJ1-2
CDR3nt: TGTGCCAGCAGCCCTCGACGGGCAGGGGGAGGCTACACCTTC
CDR3aa: CASSPRRAGGGYTF

abundance: few
d_gene: -
v_gene: TRBV19
j_gene: TRBJ1-5
CDR3nt: TGTGCCAGTAGTATTGGGGGGACCTATCAGCCCCAGCATTTT
CDR3aa: CASSIGGTYQPQHF

abundance: -
d_gene: -
v_gene: TRBV30
j_gene: TRBJ1-1
CDR3nt: TGTGCCTGGGACCAGGGGTTCACTGAAGCTTTCTTT
CDR3aa: CAWDQGFTEAFF

abundance: -
d_gene: -
v_gene: TRBV6-2/TRBV6-3
j_gene: TRBJ1-4
CDR3nt: TGTGCCAGCAGTTTTATCCTGACCGGTGCAACTAATGAAAAACTGTTTTTT
CDR3aa: CASSFILTGATNEKLFF

abundance: -
d_gene: -
v_gene: TRBV4-1
j_gene: TRBJ2-1
CDR3nt: TGCGCCAGCAGCCGAAATACAAATTCGCCCTCCTACAATGAGCAGTTCTTC
CDR3aa: CASSRNTNSPSYNEQFF

abundance: once
d_gene: -
v_gene: TRBV28
j_gene: TRBJ2-1
CDR3nt: TGTGCCAGCAGTTTAGTGGGGGATGAGCAGTTCTTC
CDR3aa: CASSLVGDEQFF

abundance: -
d_gene: -
v_gene: TRBV19
j_gene: TRBJ1-2
CDR3nt: TGTGCCAGTAGTTACGTGTCGGCAGGCTACACCTTC
CDR3aa: CASSYVSAGYTF

abundance: -
d_gene: -
v_gene: TRBV20-1
j_gene: TRBJ2-3
CDR3nt: TGCAGTGCTAGGGCCAAGGATACGCAGTATTTT
CDR3aa: CSARAKDTQYF

abundance: -
d_gene: -
v_gene: TRBV4-2
j_gene: TRBJ2-1
CDR3nt: TGTGCCAGCAGGAAGGGGCTATACAATGAGCAGTTCTTC
CDR3aa: CASRKGLYNEQFF

abundance: -
d_gene: TRBD1
v_gene: TRBV19
j_gene: TRBJ1-3
CDR3nt: TGTGCCAGTAGTACTCTCTCGACAGGGAGGTCTGGAAACACCATATATTTT
CDR3aa: CASSTLSTGRSGNTIYF

abundance: -
d_gene: TRBD1
v_gene: TRBV7-8
j_gene: TRBJ1-2
CDR3nt: TGTGCCAGCAGCTTAGGGGGACAGAATGATAACTATGGCTACACCTTC
CDR3aa: CASSLGGQNDNYGYTF

abundance: -
d_gene: TRBD2
v_gene: TRBV5-6
j_gene: TRBJ2-7
CDR3nt: TGTGCCAGCAGCGTATCCACCGGGACTAGCTTCTACGAGCAGTACTTC
CDR3aa: CASSVSTGTSFYEQYF

abundance: -
d_gene: -
v_gene: TRBV2
j_gene: TRBJ2-1
CDR3nt: TGTGCCAGCACCCCCAGGGGCGGGAGCGGGAACAATGAGCAGTTCTTC
CDR3aa: CASTPRGGSGNNEQFF

abundance: once
d_gene: -
v_gene: TRBV20-1
j_gene: TRBJ1-4
CDR3nt: TGCAGTGCTAGTGGGAGCGCGCTCGCTGGGAGAAAACTGTTTTTT
CDR3aa: CSASGSALAGRKLFF

abundance: -
d_gene: -
v_gene: TRBV10-2
j_gene: TRBJ1-1
CDR3nt: TGCGCCAGCAGTGAGTCACGTGCGTCGGGGATTGAAGCTTTCTTT
CDR3aa: CASSESRASGIEAFF